The 21 T cell receptor beta chains below were found in one sample sequenced in a study of blood T cells in healthy people across ages. Next came a second PCR, run for about 7 to 11 cycles, which used a sample-barcoded 5' primer along with a J-beta primer mix. TCRdb re-analysed the 5' RACE reads in MiXCR, keeping a single row per CDR3 protein. The repertoire consists of about 620,000 distinct CDR3 sequences, with 20% to 25% occurring once and the leading ten covering 3.5% to 4%. The sequencing sample was made of blood. These receptors were collected from a man aged 65 to 79 in good health.

This clonotype turned up a few times. The chain has TRBV6-5 and TRBJ2-5; D is undetermined. The end of the DNA aligns better with TRBJ2-1, so the J call may be wrong. Germline CDR1 and CDR2: MNHEY and SVGAGI. The CDR3 runs 14 residues. The CDR3 nucleotides are TGTGCCAGCAGTACGACCGGACGTTTCAATGAGCAGTTCTTC. Amino acid sequence: CASSTTGRFNEQFF.

This clonotype was counted a few times. The chain carries TRBV25-1 and TRBJ1-2; D possibly corresponds to TRBD1 (5 bases). This CDR3 has 11 residues. V was pared by 7 bases and J by 3 bases, with 6 bases between. Germline V gene lookup returns CDR1 MGHDK and CDR2 SYGVNS. The DNA for the CDR3 is TGTGCCAGCAAAGGGGACTATGGCTACACCTTC. This translates into CASKGDYGYTF.

Ten or more counts support this clonotype. The V and J genes are TRBV27 and TRBJ2-5, with 9 bases matching TRBD1. Trimming removed 4 bases from V and 3 bases from J; junction bases left unmatched: 6. The CDR3 extends over 15 amino acids. Germline V gene lookup returns CDR1 MNHEY and CDR2 SMNVEV (reference sequence). In DNA form, the CDR3 reads TGTGCCAGCAGTTGGGCGGGACAGGGTAAAGAGACCCAGTACTTC. Encoded protein: CASSWAGQGKETQYF.

This clonotype was picked up many times. The chain carries TRBV29-1 and TRBJ2-1; possibly TRBD2 for D (6 bases). CDR3 length: 14 amino acids. Germline lookup yields CDR1 SQVTM and CDR2 ANQGSEA. V lost 8 bases and J 1 base, leaving 15 bases between the germline ends. As DNA, the CDR3 is TGCAGCACCCCTGGGGGGATGTCCTACAATGAGCAGTTCTTC. It specifies CSTPGGMSYNEQFF.

The gene calls are TRBV6-6 and TRBJ2-3; D perhaps matches TRBD2 (5 bases). The CDR3 covers 13 residues. Trimming took 10 bases from V and 2 from J, leaving 13 bases between them. CDR1 is MNHNY, CDR2 SVGAGI, per germline (reference sequence). CDR3 amino acids: CATTGISTDTQYF. Here the CDR3 DNA reads TGTGCCACCACGGGGATTTCCACAGATACGCAGTATTTT.

In its sample, this clonotype was seen a few times. The genes are TRBV7-9 and TRBJ1-1; D perhaps matches TRBD1 (5 bases). CDR3 length equals 14 residues. V was shortened by 1 base and J by 4 bases, with 10 bases between the two germline ends. Germline CDR1 reads SEHNR; CDR2 reads FQNEAQ (reference sequence). CDR3: CASSLGGVGTEAFF. The CDR3 nucleotides are TGTGCCAGCAGCTTAGGGGGGGTCGGCACTGAAGCTTTCTTT.

The sample holds many counts of this clonotype. This sequence joins TRBV3-1 and TRBJ2-1, with TRBD2 matching over 8 bases. The germline CDR1 and CDR2 sequences are LGHDT and YNNKEL (reference sequence). Germline trimming cut 0 bases from V and 4 bases from J; bases unmatched to any gene: 2. The CDR3 runs to 15 residues. The CDR3 is CASSQDSSGYNEQFF. DNA for the CDR3: TGTGCCAGCAGCCAAGATTCTAGCGGGTACAATGAGCAGTTCTTC.

This clonotype was picked up a small number of times. The chain employs TRBV20-1 and TRBJ2-3; 7 nucleotides line up with TRBD2. J was trimmed by 5 bases and V by 3 bases; bases with no gene match: 14. The CDR3 extends over 16 amino acids. Germline V lookup: CDR1 DFQATT, CDR2 SNEGSKA (reference sequence). The CDR3 protein is CSARVGEGRGLDTQYF. The CDR3 coding sequence is TGCAGTGCTAGGGTGGGGGAGGGCCGAGGTTTAGATACGCAGTATTTT.

At least ten counts were recorded for this clonotype. The V gene is TRBV6-2 or TRBV6-3, the J gene TRBJ2-7; 9 nucleotides match TRBD1. V was pared by 0 bases and J by 8 bases, with 8 bases of the junction left unmatched. This CDR3 has 15 amino acids. Germline CDR1 reads MNHEY; CDR2 reads SVGEGT. CDR3 sequence: CASSYSPGTGSKQYF. In nucleotides, the CDR3 is TGTGCCAGCAGTTACTCCCCCGGGACAGGGTCCAAGCAGTACTTC.

The table lists this clonotype with a few counts. A single base separates this from a much larger clone, so it may be a read error. This chain uses TRBV7-2 with TRBJ2-7; D not resolved. Between the trimmed V and J ends, which lost 5 bases and 0 bases, there was a span of 5 bases. Germline V gene lookup returns CDR1 SGHTA and CDR2 FQGNSA. The CDR3 loop spans 12 amino acids. The CDR3 reads CASSQISYEQYF. The DNA for the CDR3 is TGTGCCAGCAGCCAGATCTCCTACGAGCAGTACTTC.

The J gene is TRBJ2-4, the V gene TRBV4-1; the D gene is possibly TRBD2 (6 bases). V was pared by 8 bases and J by 3 bases, with 11 bases between. From germline, CDR1 is MGHRA and CDR2 YSYEKL. CDR3 size: 13 residues. CDR3 protein: CASGEEGKNIQYF. CDR3 coding DNA: TGCGCCAGCGGCGAGGAGGGCAAAAACATTCAGTACTTC.

This clonotype was counted at least ten times. CDR3 bases: TGTGCCAGCAGCTTAACGGGGGACAGGGAAGAGACCCAGTACTTC. The encoded protein is CASSLTGDREETQYF. This chain joins TRBV7-3 and TRBJ2-5, with TRBD1 matching over 9 bases. Trimming removed 0 bases from V and 3 bases from J; junction bases left unmatched: 2. This CDR3 region has 15 residues. Germline CDR1 and CDR2: SGHTA and FQGTGA. The variable domain in full, with the rest retrieved from reference TRBV7-3 and TRBJ2-5, is GAGVSQTPSNKVTEKGKYVELRCDPISGHTALYWYRQSLGQGPEFLIYFQGTGAADDSGLPNDRFFAVRPEGSVSTLKIQRTERGDSAVYLCASSLTGDREETQYFGPGTRLLVL.

This clonotype was counted a few times. This chain connects TRBV6-1 to TRBJ2-7; the match to TRBD2 covers 7 bases. The germline gives CDR1 MNHNS, CDR2 SASEGT. The CDR3 is 15 residues long. The J segment lost 5 bases and the V segment lost 3 bases, leaving 10 bases of the junction unmatched. This CDR3 reads CASSDRLAARDEQYF. As DNA, the CDR3 is TGTGCCAGCAGTGACAGGCTAGCGGCTAGGGACGAGCAGTACTTC.

V usage is TRBV20-1 and J usage is TRBJ2-1; 11 positions agree with TRBD2. The germline V gene has CDR1 DFQATT and CDR2 SNEGSKA (reference sequence). The CDR3 covers 14 residues. Losses at the gene ends were 4 bases for V and 7 bases for J; bases not matched to a gene: 6. CDR3 DNA sequence: TGCAGTGCTACTTCTACTAGCGGGAGAAATGAGCAGTTCTTC. Amino acids: CSATSTSGRNEQFF.

Only a few counts were recorded for this clonotype. DNA for the CDR3: TGTGCCAGCAGCGTAGACGGACAGGGTGAAGCTTTCTTT. It translates to CASSVDGQGEAFF. The chain links TRBV9 to TRBJ1-1; 8 bases line up with TRBD1. CDR1 SGDLS and CDR2 YYNGEE come from the germline V gene. The junction had 2 bases not matched to a gene; V was cut back by 0 bases and J by 7 bases. The CDR3 runs to 13 residues.

The genes are TRBV28 and TRBJ2-5; D is perhaps TRBD2 (5 bases). The better agreement between TRBJ2-7 and the DNA end casts doubt on the J call. Per germline, CDR1 MDHEN and CDR2 SYDVKM. This CDR3 comprises 13 residues. The chain's CDR3 is CASSPEVSYEQYF. The CDR3 nucleotides are TGTGCCAGCAGTCCGGAGGTCTCCTACGAGCAGTACTTC.

This clonotype was observed at least ten times. This sequence joins TRBV12-3 or TRBV12-4 and TRBJ2-1; 7 nucleotides match TRBD1. V lost 3 bases and J lost 5; bases outside the gene matches: 7. There are 15 residues in the CDR3. The chain's CDR3 is CASSFYSGQNNEQFF. The CDR3 DNA sequence: TGTGCCAGCAGTTTTTATTCGGGACAGAACAATGAGCAGTTCTTC.

This clonotype was seen a few times. The chain's CDR3 is CASTPAVFGNQPQHF. The CDR3 bases are TGTGCCAGCACCCCAGCCGTCTTCGGCAATCAGCCCCAGCATTTT. The rearrangement joins TRBV28 to TRBJ1-5; D is undetermined. Deletions cut 7 bases from V and 2 bases from J, with 15 bases between. There are 15 residues in the CDR3. Germline loops: CDR1 MDHEN, CDR2 SYDVKM.

There are a few counts of this clonotype. V gene TRBV29-1 combines with J gene TRBJ2-3, with a possible D match to TRBD1 (6 bases). The germline V and J ends were trimmed by 7 bases and 10 bases, with 12 bases remaining between them. This CDR3 region has 10 residues. Germline values: CDR1 SQVTM, CDR2 ANQGSEA. The DNA of the CDR3 is TGCAGCGCCGACAGGTTGGCGCAGTATTTT. It translates to CSADRLAQYF.

This clonotype was detected only a few times. This chain uses TRBV5-1 with TRBJ2-7; TRBD2 matches at 13 bases. Germline loops: CDR1 SGHRS, CDR2 YFSETQ. V lost 5 bases and J lost 5; bases outside the gene matches: 7. The CDR3 length is 15 residues. This CDR3 reads CASRPTSGRRNEQYF. In DNA, the CDR3 is TGCGCCAGCAGACCGACTAGCGGGAGGCGAAACGAGCAGTACTTC.

The gene calls are TRBV5-1 and TRBJ2-1, with 9 bases fitting TRBD2. The germline gives CDR1 SGHRS, CDR2 YFSETQ. This CDR3 comprises 16 residues. With V trimmed by 2 bases and J by 4 bases, 7 bases remained unmatched. CDR3 DNA sequence: TGCGCCAGCAGCTTAAGCGGGAGGACTGATTACAATGAGCAGTTCTTC. Its translation: CASSLSGRTDYNEQFF.